This T cell receptor (beta chain) was sequenced in a study of T cell repertoires in cytomegalovirus infection. Turning to the study itself: Public TCR beta signatures provided an indication of both CMV infection and a matching HLA type.

This clonotype came up many times. Antigen specificity is unknown. Germline CDR1 reads SGHDN; CDR2 reads FVKESK. This CDR3 region has 16 residues. With 0 bases clipped from V and 5 bases from J, the junction kept 9 bases outside the gene matches. TCRdb recomputed calls from the reads with MiXCR, one row per CDR3 protein. The data hold hundreds of thousands of distinct CDR3 sequences, with roughly 24% observed a single time. Overall study results and limits: Dominant in the ex vivo response were TCR beta clonotypes restricted by HLA-C and specific for CMV. Frequencies of public TCR beta families were cumulated, and this identified carriers of CMV plus the relevant HLA.

The sequence derives from a human donor in good health (CMV status not recorded). Some clones in this sample may be carry-over from other donors' samples. V gene TRBV14 combines with J gene TRBJ1-2, with 7 bases identical to TRBD1. The material sequenced was CD8+ T cells from PBMCs. The chain's CDR3 is CASSQDRTGHPYGYTF. The CDR3, as DNA: TGTGCCAGCAGCCAAGATCGGACAGGCCACCCATATGGCTACACCTTC.